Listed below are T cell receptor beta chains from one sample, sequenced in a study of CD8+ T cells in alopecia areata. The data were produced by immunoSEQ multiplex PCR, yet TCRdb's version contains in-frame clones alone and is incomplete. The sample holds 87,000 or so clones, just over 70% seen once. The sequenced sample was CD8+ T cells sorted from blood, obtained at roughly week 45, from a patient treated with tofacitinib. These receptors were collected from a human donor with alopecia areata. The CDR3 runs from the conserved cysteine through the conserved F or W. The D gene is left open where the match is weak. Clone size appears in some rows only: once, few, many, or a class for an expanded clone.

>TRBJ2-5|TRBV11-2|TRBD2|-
CASSLVGGLETQYF
TGTGCCAGCAGCTTAGTCGGGGGGTTAGAGACCCAGTACTTC
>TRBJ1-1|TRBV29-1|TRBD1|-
CSGEGGQEAGNTEAFF
TGCAGCGGGGAGGGGGGACAGGAGGCAGGGAACACTGAAGCTTTCTTT
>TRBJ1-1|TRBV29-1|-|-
CSVRTENTEAFF
TGCAGCGTAAGGACAGAGAACACTGAAGCTTTCTTT
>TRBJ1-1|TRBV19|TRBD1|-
CASTNYEEKDRRFGAFF
TGTGCCAGTACCAACTATGAAGAAAAGGACAGGCGATTTGGGGCTTTCTTT
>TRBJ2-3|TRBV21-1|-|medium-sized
CASSKDRTDTQYF
TGTGCCAGCAGCAAAGACAGGACAGATACGCAGTATTTT
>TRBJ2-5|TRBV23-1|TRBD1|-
CASSQPQKPPGQGVETQYF
TGCGCCAGCAGTCAGCCCCAGAAACCACCGGGACAGGGGGTCGAGACCCAGTACTTC
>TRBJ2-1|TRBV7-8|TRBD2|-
CASSLSQLAEENEQFF
TGTGCCAGCAGCTTATCCCAACTAGCGGAAGAGAATGAGCAGTTCTTC
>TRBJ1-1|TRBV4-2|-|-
CASSQDLGNTEAFF
TGTGCCAGCAGCCAAGATTTGGGGAACACTGAAGCTTTCTTT
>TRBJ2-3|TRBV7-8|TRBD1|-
CASSLSGTGEENTQYF
TGTGCCAGCAGCTTATCCGGGACAGGGGAGGAGAATACGCAGTATTTT
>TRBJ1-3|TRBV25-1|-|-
CASSEMQPSGNTIYF
TGTGCCAGCAGTGAGATGCAGCCCTCTGGAAACACCATATATTTT
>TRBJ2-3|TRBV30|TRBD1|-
CAWSDDREITDTQYF
TGTGCCTGGAGTGACGACAGGGAAATCACAGATACGCAGTATTTT
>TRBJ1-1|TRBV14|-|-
CASSQYSVNTEAFF
TGTGCCAGCAGCCAATACTCAGTGAACACTGAAGCTTTCTTT
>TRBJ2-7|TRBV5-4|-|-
CASSLVPGKRSYEQYF
TGTGCCAGCAGCTTGGTTCCGGGTAAGAGGTCCTACGAGCAGTACTTC
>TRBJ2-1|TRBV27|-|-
CASSLNGRYNEQFF
TGTGCCAGCAGTTTAAATGGCAGATACAATGAGCAGTTCTTC
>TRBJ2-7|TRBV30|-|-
CAWSDGSSYEQYF
TGTGCCTGGAGTGATGGGTCCTCCTACGAGCAGTACTTC
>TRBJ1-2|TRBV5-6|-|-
CASSKGGGYGYTF
TGTGCCAGCAGCAAAGGAGGGGGCTATGGCTACACCTTC
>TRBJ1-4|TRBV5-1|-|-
CATSMRVGEKLFF
TGCGCCACCTCCATGAGGGTGGGAGAAAAACTGTTTTTT